The 24 T cell receptor beta chains below were found in one sample sequenced in a study of blood T cell repertoires in COVID-19. Profiling relied on immunoSEQ multiplex PCR, and the TCRdb table lists in-frame clones only, not all of them. Of about 130,000 clones in the sample, 55% to 75% were seen once. Sequences were obtained from peripheral blood. These TCRs come from a woman between 65 and 79 years old with acute or convalescent COVID-19.

This chain joins TRBV24-1 and TRBJ1-5; TRBD1 matches at 8 bases. The CDR3 runs 14 residues. Per the germline V gene, CDR1 is KGHDR and CDR2 is SFDVKD. Trimming took 6 bases from V and 7 from J; bases not matched to a gene: 7. This CDR3 reads CATSPGQGRQPQHF. The CDR3 DNA follows: TGTGCCACCAGTCCCGGACAGGGCAGGCAGCCCCAGCATTTT.

This clone was seen a few times. The chain is built from TRBV11-2 and TRBJ1-2; the D gene is possibly TRBD1 (6 bases). Trimming pared 0 bases from V and 7 bases from J, leaving 6 bases between. The CDR3 has 12 residues. Germline V gene data show CDR1 as SGHAT and CDR2 as FQNNGV. In DNA form, the CDR3 reads TGTGCCAGCAGCTTAGAGGGGGCTGGCTACACCTTC. Its translation is CASSLEGAGYTF.

The chain couples TRBV18 to TRBJ2-3, with a tentative D call TRBD2 (5 bases). The CDR3 consists of 15 residues. The germline V and J ends were trimmed by 0 bases and 0 bases, with 7 bases remaining between them. Germline values: CDR1 KGHSH, CDR2 LQKENI. The CDR3 DNA sequence: TGTGCCAGCTCACCACCGAGGGCGAGCACAGATACGCAGTATTTT. Protein product: CASSPPRASTDTQYF. The entire variable domain, with the rest obtained from reference TRBV18 and TRBJ2-3, is as follows: NAGVMQNPRHLVRRRGQEARLRCSPMKGHSHVYWYRQLPEEGLKFMVYLQKENIIDESGMPKERFSAEFPKEGPSILRIQQVVRGDSAAYFCASSPPRASTDTQYFGPGTRLTVL.

The gene calls are TRBV2 and TRBJ1-5, with D possibly matching TRBD1 (5 bases). This CDR3 region has 14 residues. Germline V gene sequence: CDR1 SNHLY, CDR2 FYNNEI. Trimming removed 4 bases at V and 2 bases at J, with 9 bases between. CDR3 sequence: CASSAWGGNQPQHF. The CDR3 region has the DNA TGTGCCAGCAGTGCTTGGGGGGGCAATCAGCCCCAGCATTTT. Together with reference TRBV2 and TRBJ1-5, the CDR3 gives the full variable domain: EPEVTQTPSHQVTQMGQEVILRCVPISNHLYFYWYRQILGQKVEFLVSFYNNEISEKSEIFDDQFSVERPDGSNFTLKIRSTKLEDSAMYFCASSAWGGNQPQHFGDGTRLSIL.

A single count supports this clone. The rearrangement joins TRBV5-6 to TRBJ1-6; D is undetermined. Germline CDR1 and CDR2: SGHDT and YYEEEE. The CDR3 is 15 amino acids. V lost 4 bases to trimming and J lost 7 bases, with 15 bases between them. The CDR3 sequence: CASSLTTPGNSPLHF. The CDR3 region has the DNA TGTGCCAGCAGCCTGACTACCCCCGGCAATTCACCCCTCCACTTT.

This clone has only a few counts. The chain carries TRBV7-2 and TRBJ1-2, with D perhaps matching TRBD1 (5 bases). Germline V CDR1 and CDR2: SGHTA, FQGNSA. The CDR3 has 13 residues. Trimming stripped 5 bases from V and 2 bases from J, with 9 bases between. The CDR3 loop is CASSADRNYGYTF. CDR3 DNA: TGTGCCAGCAGCGCCGACAGAAACTATGGCTACACCTTC.

A single count supports this clone. The J gene is TRBJ2-1, the V gene TRBV5-5; 7 bases fit TRBD2. This CDR3 has 14 amino acids. Germline CDR1 is SGHKS and CDR2 is YYEKEE (reference sequence). V lost 4 bases and J lost 6; bases outside the gene matches: 7. The CDR3 DNA reads as TGTGCCAGCAGCCCGGCCTGGGGGGGCAATGAGCAGTTCTTC. Amino acids: CASSPAWGGNEQFF.

The J gene is TRBJ1-4, the V gene TRBV6-6; D gene unclear. Germline CDR1 is MNHNY and CDR2 is SVGAGI (reference sequence). V was trimmed by 6 bases and J by 0 bases, leaving 11 bases between them. The CDR3 is 15 amino acids. This CDR3 is CASSPALATNEKLFF. The CDR3 nucleotides are TGTGCCAGCAGCCCCGCCCTAGCAACTAATGAAAAACTGTTTTTT.

The chain employs TRBV24-1 and TRBJ2-7; D possibly corresponds to TRBD2 (6 bases). CDR3 size: 13 residues. Trimming removed 11 bases at V and 3 bases at J, with 16 bases between. Per the germline V gene, CDR1 is KGHDR and CDR2 is SFDVKD. Here the CDR3 reads CANYTLGGYEQYF. DNA of the CDR3: TGTGCCAACTATACTCTGGGGGGCTACGAGCAGTACTTC.

The rearrangement joins TRBV29-1 to TRBJ1-2, with a possible D match to TRBD1 (5 bases). V was trimmed by 4 bases and J by 4 bases, leaving 13 bases between them. Germline lookup yields CDR1 SQVTM and CDR2 ANQGSEA. This CDR3 is 13 amino acids long. CDR3 residues: CSVAQQVTYGYTF. In DNA form, the CDR3 reads TGCAGCGTTGCGCAACAGGTTACCTATGGCTACACCTTC.

This chain connects TRBV5-1 to TRBJ1-1, with a weak D call TRBD1 (5 bases). Trimming left V 0 bases short and J 0 bases short, with 9 bases between. From germline, CDR1 is SGHRS and CDR2 YFSETQ. The CDR3 length is 15 residues. In DNA, the CDR3 is TGCGCCAGCAGCTTGGGACAGCTAATGAACACTGAAGCTTTCTTT. Translating it yields CASSLGQLMNTEAFF.

The genes are TRBV2 and TRBJ2-2; 9 bases align to TRBD2. Trimming at V came to 7 bases and at J to 4 bases, leaving 1 base not matched to a gene. The germline gives CDR1 SNHLY, CDR2 FYNNEI. CDR3 size: 13 residues. CDR3 DNA: TGTGCCAGCATAGCGGGAGTCACCGGGGAGCTGTTTTTT. Its translation: CASIAGVTGELFF.

This rearrangement joins TRBV2 to TRBJ2-2; unclear D gene. Germline V gene lookup returns CDR1 SNHLY and CDR2 FYNNEI. The CDR3 is made up of 13 amino acids. V dropped 7 bases and J dropped 2 bases, with 8 bases sitting between them. This CDR3 is CASTPTNTGELFF. The CDR3, as DNA: TGTGCCAGCACTCCGACTAACACCGGGGAGCTGTTTTTT.

The chain couples TRBV11-2 to TRBJ2-3; TRBD2 matches 8 bases. The CDR3 runs 15 residues. The J segment lost 1 base and the V segment lost 3 bases, leaving 3 bases of the junction unmatched. In germline, CDR1 is SGHAT, CDR2 FQNNGV. CDR3 sequence: CASSLRGERTDTQYF. CDR3 sequence (DNA): TGTGCCAGCAGCTTGCGGGGGGAACGCACAGATACGCAGTATTTT.

This clone was picked up a small number of times. The V call is TRBV2, the J call TRBJ2-3; 9 positions agree with TRBD2. The CDR3 is 14 residues long. J lost 8 bases, V lost 6 bases, and 9 bases had no gene match. Germline assignment: CDR1 SNHLY and CDR2 FYNNEI. The CDR3 DNA reads as TGTGCCAGCAGCGTGGCGGGAGGGCCCTCTACGCAGTATTTT. This gives the protein CASSVAGGPSTQYF.

The chain combines TRBV5-4 with TRBJ2-7; 7 nucleotides line up with TRBD1. Germline CDR1 is SGHNT and CDR2 is YYREEE (reference sequence). The CDR3 consists of 14 residues. With V trimmed by 4 bases and J by 5 bases, 9 bases remained unmatched. DNA of the CDR3: TGTGCCAGCAGCCCGACAGGGCGGGTACACGAGCAGTACTTC. It specifies CASSPTGRVHEQYF. The complete variable domain, with remaining parts taken from reference TRBV5-4 and TRBJ2-7, reads ETGVTQSPTHLIKTRGQQVTLRCSSQSGHNTVSWYQQALGQGPQFIFQYYREEENGRGNFPPRFSGLQFPNYSSELNVNALELDDSALYLCASSPTGRVHEQYFGPGTRLTVT.

This clone came up a few times. This sequence joins TRBV28 and TRBJ1-5; D is perhaps TRBD1 (6 bases). Trimming cost V 6 bases and J 11 bases, with 17 bases left between them. The CDR3 is 13 amino acids. Germline values: CDR1 MDHEN, CDR2 SYDVKM. CDR3: CASSLGGIRTQHF. In DNA form, the CDR3 reads TGTGCCAGCAGCCTAGGGGGTATCAGGACCCAGCATTTT.

The chain carries TRBV5-6 and TRBJ2-5; TRBD2 agrees at 12 bases. Germline CDR1 is SGHDT and CDR2 is YYEEEE. The CDR3 contains 15 residues. V shed 2 bases, J shed 2 bases, and the junction held 1 base outside the gene matches. The CDR3 DNA reads as TGTGCCAGCAGCTTTACTAGCGGGGGGCAAGAGACCCAGTACTTC. This sequence encodes CASSFTSGGQETQYF.

This clone came up a few times. This sequence joins TRBV7-9 and TRBJ2-2; 7 bases are shared with TRBD2. The V gene end was trimmed by 1 base and the J gene end by 5 bases; junction bases not matched to a gene: 7. CDR3 length: 16 residues. Germline CDR1 and CDR2: SEHNR and FQNEAQ (reference sequence). CDR3 amino acids: CASSLGGGARTGELFF. The DNA of the CDR3 is TGTGCCAGCAGCTTAGGGGGAGGGGCGAGGACCGGGGAGCTGTTTTTT. The full variable domain, rest sourced from reference TRBV7-9 and TRBJ2-2, is DTGVSQNPRHKITKRGQNVTFRCDPISEHNRLYWYRQTLGQGPEFLTYFQNEAQLEKSRLLSDRFSAERPKGSFSTLEIQRTEQGDSAMYLCASSLGGGARTGELFFGEGSRLTVL.

The sample holds a few counts of this clone. The chain uses TRBV6-2 or TRBV6-3 and TRBJ2-2, with a weak D call TRBD2 (6 bases). The CDR3 is 17 residues long. The germline CDR1 and CDR2 sequences are MNHEY and SVGEGT. V lost 0 bases and J 3 bases, leaving 14 bases between the germline ends. The CDR3 sequence is CASSYSRFRRDTGELFF. Here the CDR3 DNA reads TGTGCCAGCAGTTACTCGAGGTTTAGGAGGGACACCGGGGAGCTGTTTTTT.

The chain carries TRBV18 and TRBJ2-5; no clear D. V gave up 5 bases and J gave up 2 bases, with 12 bases separating them. The CDR3 is 14 residues long. Germline-derived CDR1 and CDR2 are KGHSH and LQKENI. CDR3 bases: TGTGCCAGCTCAGCAGGAATCGGTCAAGAGACCCAGTACTTC. As protein: CASSAGIGQETQYF.

The CDR3 protein is CASSSGQGSWGTEAFF. Written as DNA, the CDR3 is TGTGCCAGCAGTTCCGGACAGGGGTCATGGGGGACTGAAGCTTTCTTT. The J gene is TRBJ1-1, the V gene TRBV6-5, with TRBD1 identical over 9 bases. Germline-derived CDR1 and CDR2 are MNHEY and SVGAGI. V was clipped by 4 bases and J by 5 bases; unmatched bases: 11. The CDR3 runs 16 residues.

This rearrangement joins TRBV2 to TRBJ1-1; D remains ambiguous. The CDR3 loop spans 14 amino acids. The V gene lost 3 bases and the J gene lost 2 bases, with 10 bases spanning the gap. CDR1 SNHLY and CDR2 FYNNEI come from the germline V gene. This CDR3 is CASSDRAGNTEAFF. The CDR3 DNA reads as TGTGCCAGCAGTGATCGAGCAGGTAACACTGAAGCTTTCTTT.

The chain uses TRBV29-1 and TRBJ1-4, with TRBD1 matching 7 bases. After removal of 7 bases from V and 6 bases from J, the junction contained 11 bases not matched to a gene. CDR3 size: 14 residues. Germline CDR1 reads SQVTM; CDR2 reads ANQGSEA. CDR3 sequence: CSAGQDWGDEKLFF. DNA for the CDR3: TGCAGCGCCGGACAGGACTGGGGAGATGAAAAACTGTTTTTT.